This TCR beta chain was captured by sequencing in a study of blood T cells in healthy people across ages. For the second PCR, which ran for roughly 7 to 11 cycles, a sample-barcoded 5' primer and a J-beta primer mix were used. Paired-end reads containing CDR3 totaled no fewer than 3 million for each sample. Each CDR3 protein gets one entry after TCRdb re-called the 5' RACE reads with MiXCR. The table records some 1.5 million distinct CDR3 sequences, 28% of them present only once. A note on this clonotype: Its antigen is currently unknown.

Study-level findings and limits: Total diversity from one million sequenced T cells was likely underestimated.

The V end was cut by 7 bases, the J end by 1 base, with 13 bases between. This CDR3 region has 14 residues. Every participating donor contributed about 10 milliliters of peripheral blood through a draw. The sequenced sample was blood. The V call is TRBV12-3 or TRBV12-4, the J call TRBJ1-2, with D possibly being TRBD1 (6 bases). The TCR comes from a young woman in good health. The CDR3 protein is CASTRQAINYGYTF. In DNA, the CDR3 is TGTGCCAGCACCCGACAGGCTATTAACTATGGCTACACCTTC.